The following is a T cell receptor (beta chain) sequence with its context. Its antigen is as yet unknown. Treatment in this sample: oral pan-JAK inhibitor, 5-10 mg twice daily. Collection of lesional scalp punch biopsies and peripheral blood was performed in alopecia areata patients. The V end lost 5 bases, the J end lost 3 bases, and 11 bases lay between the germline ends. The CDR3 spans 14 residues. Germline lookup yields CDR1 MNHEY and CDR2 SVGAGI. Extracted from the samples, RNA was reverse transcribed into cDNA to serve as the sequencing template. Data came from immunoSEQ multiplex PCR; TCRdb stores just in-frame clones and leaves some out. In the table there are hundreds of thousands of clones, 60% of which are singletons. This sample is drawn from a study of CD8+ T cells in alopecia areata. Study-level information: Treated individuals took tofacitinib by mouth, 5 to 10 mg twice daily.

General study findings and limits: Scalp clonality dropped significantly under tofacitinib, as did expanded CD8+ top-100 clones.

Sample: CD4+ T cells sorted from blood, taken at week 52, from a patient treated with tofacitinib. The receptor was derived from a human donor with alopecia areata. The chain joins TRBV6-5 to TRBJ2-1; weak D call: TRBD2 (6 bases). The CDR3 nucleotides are TGTGCCAGCAGTAAGGGACTGGTCTACAATGAGCAGTTCTTC. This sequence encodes CASSKGLVYNEQFF.